Listed here are 9 T cell receptor beta chains from one sample, sequenced in a study of early T cells in non-severe SARS-CoV-2 infection. TCRdb independently ran MiXCR on the 5' RACE reads; one entry per CDR3 protein. The sample holds around 70,000 distinct CDR3 sequences, approximately 12% seen once. The specimen sequenced was whole blood. These receptors were collected from an adult who was a healthcare worker with PCR-confirmed SARS-CoV-2 infection or an uninfected control (not recorded which).

This clonotype was recorded at least ten times. The chain is built from TRBV7-3 and TRBJ2-6, with 7 bases lining up with TRBD1. Germline values: CDR1 SGHTA, CDR2 FQGTGA. V trimming: 5 bases; J trimming: 2 bases; junction bases outside the gene matches: 15. The CDR3 length is 19 residues. For the CDR3, the DNA is TGTGCCAGCAGCGCCCAGCCCGGACAGGTCATAACTGGGGCCAACGTCCTGACTTTC. Amino acid sequence: CASSAQPGQVITGANVLTF.

This clonotype was observed a handful of times. The V gene is TRBV5-1, the J gene TRBJ2-1; 7 bases match TRBD1. Germline CDR1 reads SGHRS; CDR2 reads YFSETQ. The CDR3 runs 16 residues. The trim removed 2 bases at V and 4 bases at J, leaving 9 bases unmatched. The CDR3, as DNA: TGCGCCAGCAGCTTTTTTACAGGGGTTGATTACAATGAGCAGTTCTTC. The encoded protein is CASSFFTGVDYNEQFF. Complete variable domain (other parts from reference TRBV5-1 and TRBJ2-1): KAGVTQTPRYLIKTRGQQVTLSCSPISGHRSVSWYQQTPGQGLQFLFEYFSETQRNKGNFPGRFSGRQFSNSRSEMNVSTLELGDSALYLCASSFFTGVDYNEQFFGPGTRLTVL.

The rearrangement joins TRBV20-1 to TRBJ2-1; D unresolved. Trimming took off 7 bases at V and 0 bases at J, with 7 bases between the two ends. Germline V gives CDR1 DFQATT, CDR2 SNEGSKA (reference sequence). CDR3 length equals 12 residues. CDR3 residues: CSVPRSYNEQFF. The CDR3 DNA is TGCAGTGTGCCTCGCTCCTACAATGAGCAGTTCTTC.

The chain combines TRBV20-1 with TRBJ2-7, with 7 bases that match TRBD1. The V gene end was trimmed by 0 bases and the J gene end by 3 bases; junction bases not matched to a gene: 5. The germline V gene has CDR1 DFQATT and CDR2 SNEGSKA (reference sequence). CDR3 size: 14 residues. CDR3 loop: CSARDRTGHYEQYF. The DNA of the CDR3 is TGCAGTGCTAGAGATAGGACAGGTCACTACGAGCAGTACTTC.

Many counts were recorded for this clonotype. This sequence joins TRBV27 and TRBJ1-2, with D perhaps matching TRBD1 (5 bases). The CDR3 runs 14 residues. V gave up 5 bases and J gave up 4 bases, with 14 bases separating them. The germline V gene encodes CDR1 MNHEY and CDR2 SMNVEV (reference sequence). The CDR3 loop is CASSRDAWGYGYTF. The DNA of the CDR3 is TGTGCCAGCAGTAGGGACGCTTGGGGCTATGGCTACACCTTC.

This clonotype was counted only a few times. This rearrangement joins TRBV19 to TRBJ2-5; D might be TRBD1 (5 bases). Germline CDR1 reads LNHDA; CDR2 reads SQIVND (reference sequence). The CDR3 covers 15 residues. V was shortened by 5 bases and J by 1 base, with 14 bases between the two germline ends. The CDR3 here is CASSFDSALQETQYF. CDR3 bases: TGTGCCAGTAGTTTCGACAGCGCTCTCCAAGAGACCCAGTACTTC.

The rearrangement joins TRBV3-1 to TRBJ2-5, with 9 bases matching TRBD2. J gave up 5 bases and V 2 bases, and 3 bases lay outside the gene matches. The CDR3 extends over 14 amino acids. Germline CDR1 reads LGHDT; CDR2 reads YNNKEL (reference sequence). DNA for the CDR3: TGTGCCAGCAGCCAATTAGCGGGAGACGAGACCCAGTACTTC. Translated, it gives CASSQLAGDETQYF.

Worth noting for this clonotype: A much larger clone differs from this one at a single base, so this may be a read error. The chain couples TRBV7-6 to TRBJ2-5; TRBD1 or TRBD2 may be the D gene (5 bases each). CDR1 is SGHVS, CDR2 FNYEAQ, per germline. CDR3 length equals 14 residues. This CDR3 reads CACSTPSGAETQYF. CDR3 coding DNA: TGTGCCTGCAGCACACCCTCCGGGGCTGAGACCCAGTACTTC.

This clonotype was observed a handful of times. The chain links TRBV7-9 to TRBJ2-5, with D uncertain. Germline CDR1 SEHNR, CDR2 FQNEAQ (reference sequence). Deletions cut 5 bases from V and 5 bases from J, with 6 bases between. This CDR3 has 11 amino acids. The CDR3 sequence is CASSPGETQYF. For the CDR3, the DNA is TGTGCCAGCAGCCCCGGGGAGACCCAGTACTTC.